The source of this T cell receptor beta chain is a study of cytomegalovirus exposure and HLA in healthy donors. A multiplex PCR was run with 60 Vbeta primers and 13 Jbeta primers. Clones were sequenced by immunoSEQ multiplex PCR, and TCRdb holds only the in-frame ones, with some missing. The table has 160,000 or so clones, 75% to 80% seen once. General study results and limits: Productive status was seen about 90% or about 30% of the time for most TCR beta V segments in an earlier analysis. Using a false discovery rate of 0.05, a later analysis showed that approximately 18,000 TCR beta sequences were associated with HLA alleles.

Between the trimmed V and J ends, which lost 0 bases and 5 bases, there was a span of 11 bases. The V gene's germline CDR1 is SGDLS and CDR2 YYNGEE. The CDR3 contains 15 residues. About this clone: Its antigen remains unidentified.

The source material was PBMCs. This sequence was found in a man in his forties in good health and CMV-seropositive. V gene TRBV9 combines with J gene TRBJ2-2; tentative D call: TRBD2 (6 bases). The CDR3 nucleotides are TGTGCCAGCAGCGTAGGGGACTTCCAAACCGGGGAGCTGTTTTTT. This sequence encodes CASSVGDFQTGELFF.